The clone carrying this TCR beta chain has just a few counts. No antigen is known for it. The data derive from a study of CD8 T cells in ankylosing spondylitis. TCRdb passed the 5' RACE reads through MiXCR, listing each CDR3 protein once. The table records 350,000 to 400,000 distinct CDR3 sequences, 20% of them present only once. Germline loops: CDR1 MDHEN, CDR2 SYDVKM. The length of the CDR3 is 15 residues. With V trimmed by 1 base and J by 4 bases, 2 bases remained unmatched. Whole-study results and caveats: Enrichment of disease-linked clones was reportedly significant in matched ankylosing spondylitis synovial fluid.

This chain connects TRBV28 to TRBJ2-7, with 12 bases identical to TRBD2. The sequence derives from a male donor with ankylosing spondylitis or in good health (not recorded which). Sequencing was carried out using blood, either unsorted or a sorted T cell fraction (not recorded which). CDR3 loop: CASSLSSGGAYEQYF. The CDR3 bases are TGTGCCAGCAGTTTATCTAGCGGGGGGGCGTACGAGCAGTACTTC. Supplemented by reference TRBV28 and TRBJ2-7, the full variable domain reads DVKVTQSSRYLVKRTGEKVFLECVQDMDHENMFWYRQDPGLGLRLIYFSYDVKMKEKGDIPEGYSVSREKKERFSLILESASTNQTSMYLCASSLSSGGAYEQYFGPGTRLTVT.